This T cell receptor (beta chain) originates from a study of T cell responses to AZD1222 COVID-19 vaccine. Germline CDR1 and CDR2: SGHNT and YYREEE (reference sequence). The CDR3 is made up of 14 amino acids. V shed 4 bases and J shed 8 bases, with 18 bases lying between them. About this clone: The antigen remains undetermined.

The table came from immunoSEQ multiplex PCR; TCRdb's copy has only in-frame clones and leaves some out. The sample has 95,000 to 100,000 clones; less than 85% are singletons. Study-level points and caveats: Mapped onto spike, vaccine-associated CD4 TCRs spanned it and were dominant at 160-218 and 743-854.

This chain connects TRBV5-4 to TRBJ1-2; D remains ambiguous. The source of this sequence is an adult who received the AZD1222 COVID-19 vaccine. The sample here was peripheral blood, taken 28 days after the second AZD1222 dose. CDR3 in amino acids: CASSLPGPEVGYTF. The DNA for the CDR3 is TGTGCCAGCAGCCTTCCGGGCCCGGAGGTGGGCTACACCTTC.